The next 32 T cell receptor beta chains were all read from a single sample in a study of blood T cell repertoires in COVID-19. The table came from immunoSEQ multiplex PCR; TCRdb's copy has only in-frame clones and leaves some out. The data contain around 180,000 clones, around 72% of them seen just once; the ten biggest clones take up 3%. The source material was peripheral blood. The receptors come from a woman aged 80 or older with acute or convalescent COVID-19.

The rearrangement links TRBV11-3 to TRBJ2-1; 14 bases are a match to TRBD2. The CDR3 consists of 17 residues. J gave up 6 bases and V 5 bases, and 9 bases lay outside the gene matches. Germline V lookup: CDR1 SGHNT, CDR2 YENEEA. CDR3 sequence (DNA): TGTGCCAGCAGCCGAGGACTAGCGGGAGGATCCAGCAATGAGCAGTTCTTC. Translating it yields CASSRGLAGGSSNEQFF.

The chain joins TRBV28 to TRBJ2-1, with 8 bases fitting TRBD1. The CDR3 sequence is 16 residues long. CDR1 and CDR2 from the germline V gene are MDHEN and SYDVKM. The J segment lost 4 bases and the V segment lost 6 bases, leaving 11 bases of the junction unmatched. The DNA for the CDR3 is TGTGCCAGCAGGCCCGGGGGCGACAGGGGTTACAATGAGCAGTTCTTC. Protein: CASRPGGDRGYNEQFF.

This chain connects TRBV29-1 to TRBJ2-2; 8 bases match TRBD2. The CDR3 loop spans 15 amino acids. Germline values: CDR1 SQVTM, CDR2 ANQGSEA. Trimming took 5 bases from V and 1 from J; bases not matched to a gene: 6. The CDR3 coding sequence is TGCAGCGTTCTACCAGCGGGGGTGAACACCGGGGAGCTGTTTTTT. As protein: CSVLPAGVNTGELFF.

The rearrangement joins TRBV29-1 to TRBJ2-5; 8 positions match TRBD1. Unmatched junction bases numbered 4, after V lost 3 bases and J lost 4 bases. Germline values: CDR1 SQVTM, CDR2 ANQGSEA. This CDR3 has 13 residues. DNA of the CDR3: TGCAGCGTTGAGACAGGGGCGGGAGAGACCCAGTACTTC. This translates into CSVETGAGETQYF.

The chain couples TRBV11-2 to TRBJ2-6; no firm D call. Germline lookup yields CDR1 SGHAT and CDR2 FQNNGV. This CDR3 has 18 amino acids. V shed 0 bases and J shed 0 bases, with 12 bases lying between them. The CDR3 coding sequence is TGTGCCAGCAGCTTAGAACAGACCCCCCTCTCTGGGGCCAACGTCCTGACTTTC. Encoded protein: CASSLEQTPLSGANVLTF.

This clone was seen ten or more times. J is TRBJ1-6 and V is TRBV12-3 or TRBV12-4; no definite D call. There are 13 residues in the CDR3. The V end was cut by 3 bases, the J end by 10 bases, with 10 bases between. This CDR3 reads CASSLEGESPLHF. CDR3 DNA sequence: TGTGCCAGCAGTTTGGAGGGAGAATCACCCCTCCACTTT.

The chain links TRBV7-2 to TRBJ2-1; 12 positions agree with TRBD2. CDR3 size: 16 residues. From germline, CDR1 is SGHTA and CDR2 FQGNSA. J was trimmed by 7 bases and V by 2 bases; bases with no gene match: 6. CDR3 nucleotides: TGTGCCAGCAGCTTATCTCCTAGCGGGAGGGGGAATGAGCAGTTCTTC. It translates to CASSLSPSGRGNEQFF.

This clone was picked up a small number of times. As DNA, the CDR3 is TGTGCCAGCAGCTTAAGGTCAGCGGTCCGGGACAGGGAATCACCCCTCCACTTT. This sequence encodes CASSLRSAVRDRESPLHF. The chain joins TRBV7-3 to TRBJ1-6, with TRBD1 matching over 9 bases. Trimming removed 1 base from V and 10 bases from J; junction bases left unmatched: 14. This CDR3 comprises 18 residues. Germline V CDR1 and CDR2: SGHTA, FQGTGA. The whole variable domain, remainder taken from reference TRBV7-3 and TRBJ1-6, is GAGVSQTPSNKVTEKGKYVELRCDPISGHTALYWYRQSLGQGPEFLIYFQGTGAADDSGLPNDRFFAVRPEGSVSTLKIQRTERGDSAVYLCASSLRSAVRDRESPLHFGNGTRLTVT.

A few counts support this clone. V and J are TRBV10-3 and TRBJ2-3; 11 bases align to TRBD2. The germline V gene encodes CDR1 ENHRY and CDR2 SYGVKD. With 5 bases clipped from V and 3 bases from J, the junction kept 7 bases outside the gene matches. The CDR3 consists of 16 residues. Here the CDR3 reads CAISSSGRAGTDTQYF. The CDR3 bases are TGTGCCATCAGTAGTAGCGGGAGGGCCGGAACAGATACGCAGTATTTT.

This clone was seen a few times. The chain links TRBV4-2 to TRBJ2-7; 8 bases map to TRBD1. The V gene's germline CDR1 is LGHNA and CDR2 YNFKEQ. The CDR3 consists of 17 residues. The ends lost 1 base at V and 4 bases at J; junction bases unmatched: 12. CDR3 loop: CASSQGFSGQGSYEQYF. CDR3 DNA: TGTGCCAGCAGCCAAGGGTTTTCCGGACAGGGTTCGTACGAGCAGTACTTC.

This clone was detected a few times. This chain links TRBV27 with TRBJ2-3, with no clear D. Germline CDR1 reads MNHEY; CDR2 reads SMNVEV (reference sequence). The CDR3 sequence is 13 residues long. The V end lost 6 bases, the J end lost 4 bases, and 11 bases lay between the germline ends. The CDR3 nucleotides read TGTGCCAGCAGAATGAGCCCGCCAGATACGCAGTATTTT. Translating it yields CASRMSPPDTQYF.

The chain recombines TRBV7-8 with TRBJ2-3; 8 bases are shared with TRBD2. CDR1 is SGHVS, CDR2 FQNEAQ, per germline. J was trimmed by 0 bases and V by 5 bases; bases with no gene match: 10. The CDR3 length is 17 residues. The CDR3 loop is CASSRSGNGFSTDTQYF. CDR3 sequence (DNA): TGTGCCAGCAGCCGTAGCGGGAACGGGTTTAGCACAGATACGCAGTATTTT. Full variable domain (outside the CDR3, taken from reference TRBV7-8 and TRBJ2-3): GAGVSQSPRYKVAKRGQDVALRCDPISGHVSLFWYQQALGQGPEFLTYFQNEAQLDKSGLPSDRFFAERPEGSVSTLKIQRTQQEDSAVYLCASSRSGNGFSTDTQYFGPGTRLTVL.

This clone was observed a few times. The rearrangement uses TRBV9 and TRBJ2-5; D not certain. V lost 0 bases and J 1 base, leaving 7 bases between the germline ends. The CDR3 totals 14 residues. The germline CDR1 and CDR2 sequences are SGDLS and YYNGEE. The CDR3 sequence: CASSVDGSQETQYF. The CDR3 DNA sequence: TGTGCCAGCAGCGTAGATGGCTCCCAAGAGACCCAGTACTTC.

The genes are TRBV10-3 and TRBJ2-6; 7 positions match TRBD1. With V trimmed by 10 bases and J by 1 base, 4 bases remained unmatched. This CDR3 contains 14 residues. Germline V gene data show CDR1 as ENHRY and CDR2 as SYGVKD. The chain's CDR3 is CATAGGSGANVLTF. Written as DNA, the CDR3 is TGTGCCACCGCAGGGGGATCTGGGGCCAACGTCCTGACTTTC.

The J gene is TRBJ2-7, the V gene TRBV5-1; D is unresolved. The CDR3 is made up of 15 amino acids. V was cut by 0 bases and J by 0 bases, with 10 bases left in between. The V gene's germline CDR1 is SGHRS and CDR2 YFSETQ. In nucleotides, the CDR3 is TGCGCCAGCAGCTTGGTACGAGCTAGCTCCTACGAGCAGTACTTC. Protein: CASSLVRASSYEQYF.

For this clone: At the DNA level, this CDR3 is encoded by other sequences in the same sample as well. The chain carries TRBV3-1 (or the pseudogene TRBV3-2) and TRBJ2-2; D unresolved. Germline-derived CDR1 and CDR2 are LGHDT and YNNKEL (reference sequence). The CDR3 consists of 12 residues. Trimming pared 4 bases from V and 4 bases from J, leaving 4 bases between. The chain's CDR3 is CASSLSTGELFF. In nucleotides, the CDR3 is TGTGCCAGCAGCCTCTCCACCGGGGAGCTGTTTTTT.

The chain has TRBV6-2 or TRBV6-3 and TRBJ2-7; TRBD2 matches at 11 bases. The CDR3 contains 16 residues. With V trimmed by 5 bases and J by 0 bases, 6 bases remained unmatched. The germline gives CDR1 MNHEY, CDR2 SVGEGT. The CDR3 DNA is TGTGCCAGCAGTCAACATAGCGGGAGGGACTCCTACGAGCAGTACTTC. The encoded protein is CASSQHSGRDSYEQYF.

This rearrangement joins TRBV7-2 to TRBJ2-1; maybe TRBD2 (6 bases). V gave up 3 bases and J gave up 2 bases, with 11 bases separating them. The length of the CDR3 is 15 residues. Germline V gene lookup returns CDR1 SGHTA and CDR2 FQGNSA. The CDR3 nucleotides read TGTGCCAGCAGCTTGGACTACACTACCTACAATGAGCAGTTCTTC. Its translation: CASSLDYTTYNEQFF.

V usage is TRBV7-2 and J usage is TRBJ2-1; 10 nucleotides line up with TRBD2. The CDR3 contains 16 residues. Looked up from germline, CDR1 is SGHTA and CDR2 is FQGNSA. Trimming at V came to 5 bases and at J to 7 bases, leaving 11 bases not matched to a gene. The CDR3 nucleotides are TGTGCCAGCAGCCCCTCGGTAGCGGGAGGCGGGAATGAGCAGTTCTTC. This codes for CASSPSVAGGGNEQFF.

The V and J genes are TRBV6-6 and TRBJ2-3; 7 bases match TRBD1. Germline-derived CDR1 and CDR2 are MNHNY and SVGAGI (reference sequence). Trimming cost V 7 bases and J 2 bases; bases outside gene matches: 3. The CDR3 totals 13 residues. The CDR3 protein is CASTGTDTDTQYF. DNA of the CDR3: TGTGCCAGCACTGGGACAGACACAGATACGCAGTATTTT.

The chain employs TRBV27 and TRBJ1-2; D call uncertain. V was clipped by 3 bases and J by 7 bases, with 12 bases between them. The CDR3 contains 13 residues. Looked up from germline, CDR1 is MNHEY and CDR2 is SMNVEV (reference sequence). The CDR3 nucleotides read TGTGCCAGCAGTTTCGCGGGTGGAGGTGGCTACACCTTC. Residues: CASSFAGGGGYTF.

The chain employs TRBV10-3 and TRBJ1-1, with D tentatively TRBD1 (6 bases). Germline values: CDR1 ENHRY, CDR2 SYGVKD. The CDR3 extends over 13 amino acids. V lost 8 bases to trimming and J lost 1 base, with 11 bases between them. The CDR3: CAISKGENTEAFF. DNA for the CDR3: TGTGCCATCTCTAAGGGGGAGAACACTGAAGCTTTCTTT.

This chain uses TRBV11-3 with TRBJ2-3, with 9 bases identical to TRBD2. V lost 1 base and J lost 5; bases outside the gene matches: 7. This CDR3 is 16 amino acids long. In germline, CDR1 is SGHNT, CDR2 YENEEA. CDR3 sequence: CASSLGGGRGGDTQYF. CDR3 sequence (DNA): TGTGCCAGCAGCTTAGGAGGCGGGAGGGGAGGAGATACGCAGTATTTT.

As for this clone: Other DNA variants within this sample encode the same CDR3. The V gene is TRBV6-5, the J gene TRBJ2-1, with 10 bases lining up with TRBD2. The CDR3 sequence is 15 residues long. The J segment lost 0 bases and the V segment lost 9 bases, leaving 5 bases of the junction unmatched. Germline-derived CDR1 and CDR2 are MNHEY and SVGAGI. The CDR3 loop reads CASSRTSGSYNEQFF. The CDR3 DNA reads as TGTGCCAGTTCCCGGACTAGCGGCTCCTACAATGAGCAGTTCTTC.

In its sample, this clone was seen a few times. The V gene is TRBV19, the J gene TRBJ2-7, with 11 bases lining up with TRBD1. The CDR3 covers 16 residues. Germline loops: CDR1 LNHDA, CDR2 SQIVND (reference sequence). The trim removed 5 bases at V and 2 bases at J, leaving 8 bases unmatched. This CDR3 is CASSSTDRGLAYEQYF. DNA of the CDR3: TGTGCCAGTAGTTCGACGGACAGGGGGCTCGCCTACGAGCAGTACTTC.

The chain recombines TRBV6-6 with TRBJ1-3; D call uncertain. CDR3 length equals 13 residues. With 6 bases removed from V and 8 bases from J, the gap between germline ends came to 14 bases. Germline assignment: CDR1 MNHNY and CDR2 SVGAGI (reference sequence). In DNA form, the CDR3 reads TGTGCCAGCAGCTCAGGAGGAGGAGACACCATATATTTT. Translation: CASSSGGGDTIYF.

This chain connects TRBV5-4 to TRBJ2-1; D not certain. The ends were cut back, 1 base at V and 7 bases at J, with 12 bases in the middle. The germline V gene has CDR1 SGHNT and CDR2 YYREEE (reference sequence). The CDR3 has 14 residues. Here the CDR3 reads CASSLPGDLNEQFF. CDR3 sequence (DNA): TGTGCCAGCAGCTTGCCCGGAGACCTGAATGAGCAGTTCTTC.

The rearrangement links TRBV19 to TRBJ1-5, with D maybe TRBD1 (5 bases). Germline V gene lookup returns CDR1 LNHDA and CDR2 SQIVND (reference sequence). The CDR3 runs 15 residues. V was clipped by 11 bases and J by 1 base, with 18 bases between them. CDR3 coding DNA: TGTGCCTCAAAGGAGGGGCACTCGAGCAATCAGCCCCAGCATTTT. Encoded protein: CASKEGHSSNQPQHF.

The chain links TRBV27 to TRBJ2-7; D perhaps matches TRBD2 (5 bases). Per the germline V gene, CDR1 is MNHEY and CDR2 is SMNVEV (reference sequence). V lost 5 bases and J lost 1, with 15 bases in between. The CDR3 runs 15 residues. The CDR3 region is CASSPDLLRSYEQYF. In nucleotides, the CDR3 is TGTGCCAGCAGTCCGGACTTACTTAGATCCTACGAGCAGTACTTC.

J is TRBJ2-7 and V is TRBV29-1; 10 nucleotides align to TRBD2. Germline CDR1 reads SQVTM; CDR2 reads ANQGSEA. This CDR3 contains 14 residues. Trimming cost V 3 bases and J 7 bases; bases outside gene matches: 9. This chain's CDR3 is CSVELIAGGEEQYF. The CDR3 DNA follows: TGCAGCGTTGAGCTCATAGCGGGAGGCGAAGAGCAGTACTTC.

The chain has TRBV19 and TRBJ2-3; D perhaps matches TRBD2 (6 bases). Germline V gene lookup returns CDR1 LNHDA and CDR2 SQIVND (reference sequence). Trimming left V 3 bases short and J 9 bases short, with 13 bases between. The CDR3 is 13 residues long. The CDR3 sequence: CASSIPSGRTQYF. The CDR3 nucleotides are TGTGCCAGTAGTATCCCCTCCGGGAGAACGCAGTATTTT.

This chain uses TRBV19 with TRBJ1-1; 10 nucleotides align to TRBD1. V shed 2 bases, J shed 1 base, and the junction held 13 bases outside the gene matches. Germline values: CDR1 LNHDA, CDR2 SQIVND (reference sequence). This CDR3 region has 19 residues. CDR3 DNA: TGTGCCAGTAGTATATTTGGGACAGGGGTGTCCTTTACGAACACTGAAGCTTTCTTT. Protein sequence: CASSIFGTGVSFTNTEAFF.